The source of this T cell receptor beta chain is a study of blood T cells in healthy people across ages (dated by TCRdb to between 2015 and 2016). General notes on the study: In model experiments, template switching captured roughly one uniquely barcoded TCR beta cDNA molecule for every two T cells. To track age-related changes in TCR beta repertoire diversity, the study relied on deep sequencing normalized with unique cDNA molecular identifiers. The donors were split into four age groups: young (average around 16 years), middle-aged (roughly 40), aged (roughly 60) and long-lived (approximately 80). For two donors (one aged 18 to 29 and one aged 80 or older), the study analyzed two additional independent replicas of 1 million unique cDNA reads from the same blood draw.

Libraries were made using 5' RACE. The listed sequencing device is Illumina HiSeq 2500. A second PCR of about 7 to 12 cycles was performed with a sample-barcoded 5' primer and a J-beta primer mix. A unique molecular identifier was introduced onto each TCR beta cDNA molecule by a template-switch 5' adaptor carrying 12 random nucleotides. Each sample yielded at least 3 million CDR3-containing paired-end reads. The Mint cDNA synthesis kit, primed by a TRBC-specific oligonucleotide, was used to synthesize first-strand cDNA from all RNA. Following uracil-DNA glycosylase treatment, a first 18-cycle PCR with universal primers M1SS and BC2_uni_R was performed on all cDNA. The authors' analysis ran thus. For normalization, 1 million high-quality reads, each with a distinct molecular identifier, were randomly selected from each sample. Reads sharing molecular identifiers were discarded rather than binned into consensus sequences. MiTCR, run with a Q25 quality threshold and the strictest error-elimination algorithm, handled CDR3 identification, clonotype clustering and error correction. A nonparametric unseen species model using Euler transformation provided a lower-bound estimate of total TCR beta diversity. TCRdb reprocessed the public reads (quality trimming at Q25 with fastp, clone calling with MiXCR) and kept in-frame beta chains. Under each unique CDR3 protein, matching rows form one entry showing the most common genes and DNA. The V and J calls reflect TCRdb's pipeline rather than the authors' work. Counted in this sample were under 700,000 distinct CDR3 sequences; about 24% of them appeared once. Approximately 10% of the sample lies in the top ten.

Per the germline V gene (reference sequence), SEHNR is the CDR1 and FQNEAQ is the CDR2. From its cysteine to its phenylalanine, the CDR3 spans 14 amino acids. Of the read, only the CDR3 DNA is kept; its 42 bases are in frame from base 1. V was cut back by 5 bases and J by 4 bases, leaving a gap of 14 bases between them. This clonotype was seen only a few times. This receptor's antigen is unknown. The sample holds no much larger clone one base away, and base qualities are not on file. Results the study describes overall, beyond this receptor: A strong correlation was found between observed TCR beta diversity and the percentage of naive T cells measured by flow cytometry. Compared with the aged group, the long-lived group had more naive CD4+ T cells, fewer expanded clones and increased TCR diversity, suggesting age selection. Estimates of total diversity based on one million sequenced T cells were considered lower bounds and underestimates. As age increased, observed TCR beta diversity per million T cells dropped in a roughly linear way, and a significant reduction was already evident by age about 40. Bulk unsorted PBMC profiling prevented conclusive comparison of naive and antigen-experienced compartments. Donor CMV infection status was unknown, potentially confounding age-related changes in expanded clonotypes.

Donors were around 37 systemically healthy Caucasian individuals from Russia aged roughly 6 to 100 years. Each donor gave ten milliliters of peripheral blood, collected into EDTA-treated Vacutainer tubes. Ficoll-Paque density-gradient centrifugation was used to isolate PBMCs, with at least 6.5 million per sample. Trizol reagent was used to extract total RNA from the PBMCs, yielding at least 5 micrograms per sample. For every donor, flow cytometry on a PBMC aliquot measured the percentage of naive CD45RAhigh/CD27high T cells. The sample was also linked to a second study, of T cells of mothers and their children. As that second paper reports: Nine systemically healthy Caucasian individuals served as donors, namely three mothers together with their six children. cDNA synthesis consumed the entire amount of extracted RNA, loaded at approximately 1.6 ug RNA in each 15 ul reaction. In the second PCR, the M1S primer added sample barcodes and 2-4 random nucleotides. More than 8 million TCR beta CDR3 reads were obtained from each mother, and about 3 million reads were obtained from each child. In both related and unrelated pairs, thymic selection shapes the output of TCR recombination in a similar way, with inherited differences having only a minor effect. Normalized repertoire overlap was always found to be slightly, but never significantly, higher in related mother-child pairs than in unrelated mother-child pairs. No persistent microchimeric T cell clones were found, with a detection sensitivity of around 100 clones per million clonotypes. To look for features that set related mother-child pairs apart from unrelated individuals, the researchers ran deep NGS to compare the TCR beta repertoires of mothers and children. On average, the children were approximately 11 +/- 4 years old, while the mothers were around 42 +/- 4 years old. After adapters were ligated using NEBNext reagents, the libraries underwent 100+100 nt paired-end sequencing on an Illumina HiSeq 2000. To avoid cross-contamination, the mother libraries and the child libraries were prepared a month apart and sequenced in separate runs. For each donor, between about 500,000 and 2,200,000 distinct TCR beta clonotypes were identified. Naive TCR beta clonotypes were estimated from low-frequency clonotypes matched to each donor's FACS-determined naive share, without sorting.

Sequenced: blood. This TCR was recovered from a boy between 10 and 17 years old in good health. The chain links TRBV7-9 with TRBJ1-1; confidence is insufficient to name the D gene. The CDR3 protein: CASSQLSGSTEAFF. The DNA sequence reads TGTGCCAGCAGCCAACTAAGTGGGAGCACTGAAGCTTTCTTT.